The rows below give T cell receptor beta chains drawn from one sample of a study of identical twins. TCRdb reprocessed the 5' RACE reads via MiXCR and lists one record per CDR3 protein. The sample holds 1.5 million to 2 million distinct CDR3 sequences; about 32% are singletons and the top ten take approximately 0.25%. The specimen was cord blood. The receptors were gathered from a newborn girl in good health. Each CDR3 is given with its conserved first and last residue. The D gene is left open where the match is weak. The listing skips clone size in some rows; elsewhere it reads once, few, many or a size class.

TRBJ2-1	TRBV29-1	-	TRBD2	CSWTSGGRSYNEQFF	TGCAGTTGGACTAGCGGGGGCCGATCCTACAATGAGCAGTTCTTC
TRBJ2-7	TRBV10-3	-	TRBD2	CAISEPFGTSSYNEQYF	TGTGCCATCAGTGAGCCGTTCGGGACTAGCTCCTACAATGAGCAGTACTTC
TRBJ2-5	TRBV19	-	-	CASSRAEGTQYF	TGTGCCAGTAGTAGGGCCGAGGGGACCCAGTACTTC
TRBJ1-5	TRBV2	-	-	CASSGGRGNQPQHF	TGTGCCAGCAGTGGGGGCAGGGGCAATCAGCCCCAGCATTTT
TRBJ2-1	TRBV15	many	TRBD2	CATSRSGLANYNEQFF	TGTGCCACCAGCAGATCTGGACTAGCGAACTACAATGAGCAGTTCTTC
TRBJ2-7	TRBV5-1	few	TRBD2	CASSFWPLSGVVYEQYF	TGCGCCAGCAGCTTCTGGCCACTAAGCGGGGTCGTCTACGAGCAGTACTTC
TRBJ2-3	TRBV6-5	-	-	CASRDLRNTQYF	TGTGCCAGCAGGGACCTTCGAAATACGCAGTATTTT
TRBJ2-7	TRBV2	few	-	CASSEWERYEQYF	TGTGCCAGCAGTGAATGGGAAAGGTACGAGCAGTACTTC
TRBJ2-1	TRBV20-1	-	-	CSARGQIYNEQFF	TGCAGTGCTAGAGGACAGATATACAATGAGCAGTTCTTC
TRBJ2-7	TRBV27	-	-	CASSFLPGPSSYEQYF	TGTGCCAGCAGTTTTCTCCCGGGCCCCAGCTCCTACGAGCAGTACTTC
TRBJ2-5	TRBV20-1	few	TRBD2	CSASWAYVGGQETQYF	TGCAGTGCTAGTTGGGCTTATGTCGGGGGGCAAGAGACCCAGTACTTC
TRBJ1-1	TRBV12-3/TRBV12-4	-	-	CASSLEGGLTEAFF	TGTGCCAGCAGTTTAGAAGGAGGACTGACTGAAGCTTTCTTT
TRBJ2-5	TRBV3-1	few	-	CASSQHTRGGTQYF	TGTGCCAGCAGCCAACATACTAGAGGCGGGACCCAGTACTTC
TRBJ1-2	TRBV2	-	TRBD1	CASRRDRGGDGYTF	TGTGCCAGCAGGCGGGACAGGGGAGGAGATGGCTACACCTTC
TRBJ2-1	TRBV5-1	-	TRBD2	CASSLQTGAGVNFYEQFF	TGCGCCAGCAGCTTACAGACAGGAGCGGGAGTAAACTTCTACGAGCAGTTCTTC
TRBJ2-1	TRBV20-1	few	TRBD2	CSSRRRGGNNEQFF	TGCAGTTCTAGGAGACGGGGGGGGAACAATGAGCAGTTCTTC
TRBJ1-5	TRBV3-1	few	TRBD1	CASSQRQGENQPQHF	TGTGCCAGCAGCCAGCGACAGGGGGAAAATCAGCCCCAGCATTTT
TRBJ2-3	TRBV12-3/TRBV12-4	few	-	CASSFLATSPDTQYF	TGTGCCAGCAGTTTCCTAGCCACCTCACCAGATACGCAGTATTTT
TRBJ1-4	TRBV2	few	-	CASSEQPGESEKLFF	TGTGCCAGCAGTGAGCAACCGGGAGAATCTGAAAAACTGTTTTTT
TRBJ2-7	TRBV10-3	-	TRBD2	CAIASGGLSYEQYF	TGTGCCATCGCTAGCGGGGGGCTCTCCTACGAGCAGTACTTC
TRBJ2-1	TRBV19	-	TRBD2	CASVAGPYNEQFF	TGTGCCAGTGTAGCGGGACCCTACAATGAGCAGTTCTTC
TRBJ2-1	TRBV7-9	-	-	CASSLALGEVSYNEQFF	TGTGCCAGCAGCTTAGCGCTTGGGGAGGTGTCCTACAATGAACAGTTCTTC
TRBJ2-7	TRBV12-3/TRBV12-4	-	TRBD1	CASSPDRGRSYEQYF	TGTGCCAGCAGCCCGGACAGGGGGCGATCCTACGAGCAGTACTTC